Below, 21 T cell receptor beta chains from the same sample are listed, as sequenced in a study of untreated major depressive disorder listed by TCRdb under 2018. For these receptors, no antigen is known. General conclusions and limits of the study: In CD4+ T cells, sequencing confirmed that depressed patients used TRBV05-01 (Vbeta 5.1) more than controls did, with a one-tailed test giving p = 0.040.

To prepare the library, the immunoSEQ multiplex PCR assay was applied. The table comes from immuneACCESS by way of TCRdb, which keeps in-frame sequences with V and J called. Part of the clones is missing from these tables; in studies checked, under half for an unresolved V gene and the rest for unknown reasons. The sample yields about 19,000 clones; about 92% were counted once. About 0.55% of the sample is in the top ten clones. Sequenced material: CD4+ T cells from PBMCs. The receptors originated from a woman aged 40 to 50 with major depressive disorder.

The chain joins TRBV10-2 to TRBJ2-7; the match to TRBD2 covers 10 bases. The CDR3 totals 20 residues. CDR1 WSHSY and CDR2 SAAADI come from the germline V gene. V lost 3 bases to trimming and J lost 2 bases; unmatched junction nucleotides: 19. The CDR3 DNA reads TGCGCCAGCAGTGACGCTGGGCTAGCGGGGGCCCTGGGGCGGGCCTACGAGCAGTACTTC. It yields the protein CASSDAGLAGALGRAYEQYF.

The V gene is TRBV10-2, the J gene TRBJ2-6; no definite D call. The length of the CDR3 is 17 residues. V was clipped by 2 bases and J by 0 bases, with 11 bases between them. From germline, CDR1 is WSHSY and CDR2 SAAADI. The CDR3 DNA is TGCGCCAGCAGTGAGATGAGCGACTCCTCTGGGGCCAACGTCCTGACTTTC. It translates to CASSEMSDSSGANVLTF.

The rearrangement joins TRBV7-6 to TRBJ2-7, with D perhaps TRBD2 (5 bases). V gave up 1 base and J gave up 5 bases, with 15 bases separating them. CDR3 length: 15 amino acids. Looked up from germline, CDR1 is SGHVS and CDR2 is FNYEAQ. This CDR3 reads CASSLEWGGSDEQYF. The DNA of the CDR3 is TGTGCCAGCAGCTTAGAATGGGGTGGGAGCGACGAGCAGTACTTC.

The chain uses TRBV25-1 and TRBJ1-2; unclear D gene. CDR1 is MGHDK and CDR2 is SYGVNS in the germline V gene. The CDR3 spans 13 residues. Trimming cost V 4 bases and J 4 bases, with 10 bases left between them. The chain's CDR3 is CASSVSEIYGYTF. The CDR3 DNA sequence: TGTGCCAGCAGTGTCAGTGAAATCTATGGCTACACCTTC.

V gene TRBV2 combines with J gene TRBJ1-4; 9 nucleotides agree with TRBD1. CDR1 and CDR2 from the germline V gene are SNHLY and FYNNEI. The V and J ends lost 4 bases and 3 bases, in that order; junction bases with no gene match: 6. The CDR3 loop spans 16 amino acids. CDR3 sequence (DNA): TGTGCCAGCAGTGCCATTACAGGGGGCTCTAATGAAAAACTGTTTTTT. Translation: CASSAITGGSNEKLFF.

This chain links TRBV20-1 with TRBJ1-1; unclear D gene. Trimming took 3 bases from V and 4 from J, leaving 3 bases between them. Germline lookup yields CDR1 DFQATT and CDR2 SNEGSKA (reference sequence). CDR3 length equals 10 residues. The CDR3 coding sequence is TGCAGTGCTAGTTCCACTGAAGCTTTCTTT. Its translation is CSASSTEAFF.

The chain has TRBV11-2 and TRBJ1-2, with TRBD1 identical over 8 bases. The CDR3 is 16 residues long. Germline V gene data show CDR1 as SGHAT and CDR2 as FQNNGV. J lost 4 bases, V lost 5 bases, and 12 bases had no gene match. The CDR3 bases are TGTGCCAGCAGCCGAACCGGGACAGGCTCATCCTATGGCTACACCTTC. Protein product: CASSRTGTGSSYGYTF.

This clone was recorded only once. The chain carries TRBV30 and TRBJ1-1; no firm D call. Germline V gene data show CDR1 as GTSNPN and CDR2 as SVGIG (reference sequence). The V end lost 1 base, the J end lost 5 bases, and 8 bases lay between the germline ends. CDR3 length equals 12 residues. The CDR3 nucleotides are TGTGCCTGGAGTGCGTCCTGGACTGAAGCTTTCTTT. Its translation is CAWSASWTEAFF.

The V and J genes are TRBV4-2 and TRBJ2-2; D is unresolved. Germline assignment: CDR1 LGHNA and CDR2 YNFKEQ. V lost 4 bases and J 8 bases, leaving 14 bases between the germline ends. This CDR3 comprises 14 residues. The CDR3 nucleotides are TGTGCCAGCAGCCTCCAGATGGAATTAGGGGAGCTGTTTTTT. This sequence encodes CASSLQMELGELFF.

This clone was seen only once. V is TRBV2 and J is TRBJ2-1; D uncertain. Deletions cut 1 base from V and 14 bases from J, with 12 bases between. The CDR3 length is 12 residues. Per the germline V gene, CDR1 is SNHLY and CDR2 is FYNNEI. In nucleotides, the CDR3 is TGTGCCAGCAGTGAAGGGCCCACCGGAGAGTTCTTC. This translates into CASSEGPTGEFF.

The CDR3 nucleotides are TGTGCCAGTAGTAGACAGGGCCCTAGCTCCTACAATGAGCAGTTCTTC. Protein product: CASSRQGPSSYNEQFF. The V gene is TRBV19, the J gene TRBJ2-1, with 7 bases fitting TRBD1. The trim removed 4 bases at V and 0 bases at J, leaving 6 bases unmatched. CDR3 length: 16 amino acids. In germline, CDR1 is LNHDA, CDR2 SQIVND (reference sequence).

The chain has TRBV25-1 and TRBJ2-7, with TRBD2 matching over 13 bases. Trimming at V came to 2 bases and at J to 6 bases, leaving 4 bases not matched to a gene. The germline V gene has CDR1 MGHDK and CDR2 SYGVNS. CDR3 length equals 15 residues. The CDR3 DNA reads as TGTGCCAGCAGTGAACTGGGACTAGCGGGGCCCGAGCAGTACTTC. Its translation: CASSELGLAGPEQYF.

The rearrangement uses TRBV5-1 and TRBJ2-3; D perhaps matches TRBD1 (6 bases). This CDR3 is built from 15 residues. The germline V and J ends were trimmed by 5 bases and 1 base, with 14 bases remaining between them. Germline V gene data show CDR1 as SGHRS and CDR2 as YFSETQ. For the CDR3, the DNA is TGCGCCAGCAGTACGCAGGGGCCACGCACAGATACGCAGTATTTT. It translates to CASSTQGPRTDTQYF.

The chain combines TRBV5-8 with TRBJ2-7, with D tentatively TRBD1 or TRBD2 (6 bases each). The ends were cut back, 0 bases at V and 2 bases at J, with 12 bases in the middle. The CDR3 consists of 15 residues. The germline V gene encodes CDR1 SGHTS and CDR2 YDEGEE. The CDR3 loop reads CASSLDGGQTYEQYF. The CDR3 nucleotides are TGTGCCAGCAGCTTGGACGGGGGCCAGACCTACGAGCAGTACTTC.

The CDR3 is CASSPVRARGYTF. The CDR3 coding sequence is TGTGCCAGCAGCCCCGTCAGGGCGAGAGGCTACACCTTC. This chain connects TRBV14 to TRBJ1-2, with D perhaps matching TRBD1 (5 bases). V shed 4 bases and J shed 8 bases, with 14 bases lying between them. The CDR3 contains 13 residues. Germline lookup yields CDR1 SGHDN and CDR2 FVKESK.

The chain joins TRBV7-2 to TRBJ1-2; D unclear. The CDR3 sequence is 11 residues long. Trimming shortened V by 10 bases and J by 8 bases, and 14 bases separated the two germline ends. Germline CDR1 and CDR2: SGHTA and FQGNSA. The CDR3 loop is CAKGYLQGYTF. The CDR3 DNA sequence: TGTGCCAAAGGGTATCTTCAGGGCTACACCTTC.

V usage is TRBV2 and J usage is TRBJ1-3; a weak D match, TRBD1 (5 bases). V gave up 9 bases and J gave up 0 bases, with 18 bases separating them. Germline V gene lookup returns CDR1 SNHLY and CDR2 FYNNEI. The CDR3 runs 16 residues. The CDR3 loop reads CASSRLRQTSGNTIYF. CDR3 in DNA: TGTGCCAGTAGTCGCCTCCGACAGACCTCTGGAAACACCATATATTTT.

V gene TRBV5-1 combines with J gene TRBJ2-1; D perhaps matches TRBD2 (5 bases). Germline CDR1 is SGHRS and CDR2 is YFSETQ. This CDR3 is built from 12 residues. Between the trimmed V and J ends, which lost 4 bases and 10 bases, there was a span of 12 bases. The CDR3 nucleotides are TGCGCCAGCAGCCCCGACTACGGGGAGCAGTTCTTC. Protein: CASSPDYGEQFF.

As DNA, the CDR3 is TGCGCCAGCAGCTTGGCTGCGGAAGTGGGAGGCTACACCTTC. Its protein is CASSLAAEVGGYTF. V usage is TRBV5-1 and J usage is TRBJ1-2; D is unresolved. The CDR3 covers 14 residues. The V gene lost 0 bases and the J gene lost 8 bases, with 14 bases spanning the gap. Germline V lookup: CDR1 SGHRS, CDR2 YFSETQ.

J is TRBJ2-2 and V is TRBV11-3, with TRBD1 as a possible D gene (6 bases). V lost 3 bases to trimming and J lost 3 bases, with 11 bases between them. Per germline, CDR1 SGHNT and CDR2 YENEEA. This CDR3 has 15 amino acids. CDR3 DNA sequence: TGTGCCAGCAGCTTGGGGGCAAGTGACACCGGGGAGCTGTTTTTT. It codes for CASSLGASDTGELFF.

This chain uses TRBV2 with TRBJ1-3; D uncertain. The germline V gene has CDR1 SNHLY and CDR2 FYNNEI. The CDR3 contains 14 residues. With 5 bases removed from V and 0 bases from J, the gap between germline ends came to 8 bases. As DNA, the CDR3 is TGTGCCAGCAGTCCCCGAATCTCTGGAAACACCATATATTTT. Translating it yields CASSPRISGNTIYF.